This record covers a single T cell receptor beta chain. The target antigen is unknown. The data stem from a study of cytomegalovirus exposure and HLA in healthy donors. Study in general: Earlier, roughly 120 million unique TCR beta sequences were recovered from approximately 200 million T cells by an analysis.

With V trimmed by 1 base and J by 14 bases, 5 bases remained unmatched. The CDR3 covers 13 residues. The germline V gene has CDR1 SEHNR and CDR2 FQNEAQ (reference sequence). Primers: 60 Vbeta forward and 13 Jbeta reverse. Clones were read by immunoSEQ multiplex PCR, and TCRdb kept only the in-frame ones, dropping some. The profile shows 100,000 to 140,000 clones, about 72% of them singletons. Study-wide findings and caveats: Reportedly, a later analysis found an Asian-associated ancestry cluster had fewer N-insertions than the roughly 700-donor mean.

Sample: PBMCs. The TCR was taken from a man between 18 and 29 years old in good health and CMV-seronegative. The chain employs TRBV7-9 and TRBJ2-1; TRBD1 agrees at 10 bases. CDR3 DNA sequence: TGTGCCAGCAGCTTAGGAGGGGGGACAGGGGAGTTCTTC. Translating it yields CASSLGGGTGEFF. Complete variable domain (other parts from reference TRBV7-9 and TRBJ2-1): DTGVSQNPRHKITKRGQNVTFRCDPISEHNRLYWYRQTLGQGPEFLTYFQNEAQLEKSRLLSDRFSAERPKGSFSTLEIQRTEQGDSAMYLCASSLGGGTGEFFGPGTRLTVL.